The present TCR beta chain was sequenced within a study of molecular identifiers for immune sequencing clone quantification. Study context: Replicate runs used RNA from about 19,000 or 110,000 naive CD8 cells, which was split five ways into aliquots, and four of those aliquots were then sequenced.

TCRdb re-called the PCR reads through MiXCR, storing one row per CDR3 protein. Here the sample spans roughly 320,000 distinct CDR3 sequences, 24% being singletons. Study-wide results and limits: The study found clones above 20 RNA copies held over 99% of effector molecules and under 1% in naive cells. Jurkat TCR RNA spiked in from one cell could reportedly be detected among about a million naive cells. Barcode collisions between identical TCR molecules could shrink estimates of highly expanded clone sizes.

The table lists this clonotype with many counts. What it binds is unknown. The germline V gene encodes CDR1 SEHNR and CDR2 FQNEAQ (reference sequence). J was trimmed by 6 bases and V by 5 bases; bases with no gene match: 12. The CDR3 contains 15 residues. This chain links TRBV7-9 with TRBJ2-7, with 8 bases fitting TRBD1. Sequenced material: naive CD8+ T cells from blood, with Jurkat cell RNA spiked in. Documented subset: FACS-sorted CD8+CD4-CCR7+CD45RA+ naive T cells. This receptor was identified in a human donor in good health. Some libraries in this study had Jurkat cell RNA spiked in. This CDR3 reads CASSESGGGYPEQYF. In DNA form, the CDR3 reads TGTGCCAGCAGCGAATCAGGGGGCGGCTATCCCGAGCAGTACTTC.